The entry that follows covers one TCR beta chain sequence. Sequenced by immunoSEQ multiplex PCR; TCRdb stores in-frame clones only, minus some. This sample has about 11,000 clones, with 60% to 85% found just once. Time point noted: neoterminal ileum biopsy at postoperative endoscopy, about 6 months after surgery. Eligibility required adulthood, ileal or ileocolonic Crohn's disease and indicated ileocolonic resection. This specimen belongs to a study of T cell repertoires in ileal Crohn's disease. The length of the CDR3 is 13 residues. The germline V and J ends were trimmed by 7 bases and 4 bases, with 13 bases remaining between them. Germline V CDR1 and CDR2: SEHNR, FQNEAQ (reference sequence).

The sequenced material came from ileal tissue. V and J are TRBV7-9 and TRBJ1-2; D call uncertain. The receptor was isolated from an adult with Crohn's disease. CDR3 amino acids: CASMRTGFYGYTF. In DNA form, the CDR3 reads TGTGCCAGCATGCGAACCGGGTTCTATGGCTACACCTTC. The variable domain in full, with the rest retrieved from reference TRBV7-9 and TRBJ1-2, is DTGVSQNPRHKITKRGQNVTFRCDPISEHNRLYWYRQTLGQGPEFLTYFQNEAQLEKSRLLSDRFSAERPKGSFSTLEIQRTEQGDSAMYLCASMRTGFYGYTFGSGTRLTVV.